This passage covers 17 T cell receptor beta chains from one sample sequenced in a study of blood T cell repertoires in COVID-19. Assay used: immunoSEQ multiplex PCR; TCRdb lists only in-frame clones, some missing. The sample consists of some 350,000 clones, 90% of them appearing once. Source material: peripheral blood. Every receptor here comes from a man aged 18 to 30 with active or convalescent COVID-19.

The gene calls are TRBV9 and TRBJ2-5; a weak D match, TRBD1 (6 bases). Germline V gene data show CDR1 as SGDLS and CDR2 as YYNGEE. The CDR3 loop spans 14 amino acids. The germline V and J ends were trimmed by 3 bases and 2 bases, with 11 bases remaining between them. The CDR3 reads CASSAGQRQETQYF. The CDR3 DNA follows: TGTGCCAGCAGCGCTGGACAGAGACAAGAGACCCAGTACTTC.

This clone was seen a handful of times. This chain joins TRBV15 and TRBJ1-6; D possibly corresponds to TRBD1 (6 bases). Germline V lookup: CDR1 LNHNV, CDR2 YYDKDF (reference sequence). There are 18 residues in the CDR3. V dropped 0 bases and J dropped 4 bases, with 16 bases sitting between them. The CDR3 sequence is CATSRDRDTFFYNSPLHF. The CDR3 DNA reads as TGTGCCACCAGCAGAGATAGGGACACTTTTTTTTATAATTCACCCCTCCACTTT. The entire variable domain, with the rest obtained from reference TRBV15 and TRBJ1-6, is as follows: DAMVIQNPRYQVTQFGKPVTLSCSQTLNHNVMYWYQQKSSQAPKLLFHYYDKDFNNEADTPDNFQSRRPNTSFCFLDIRSPGLGDTAMYLCATSRDRDTFFYNSPLHFGNGTRLTVT.

The chain uses TRBV28 and TRBJ1-2, with TRBD1 matching 9 bases. Trimming took 3 bases from V and 4 from J; bases not matched to a gene: 3. The germline V gene has CDR1 MDHEN and CDR2 SYDVKM. The CDR3 is made up of 14 amino acids. In nucleotides, the CDR3 is TGTGCCAGCAGTTTCGACAGGGGGGCCTATGGCTACACCTTC. Translating gives CASSFDRGAYGYTF.

This chain uses TRBV7-2 with TRBJ1-6, with a weak D call TRBD1 (5 bases). The V and J ends lost 0 bases and 11 bases respectively, with 8 bases between them. Looked up from germline, CDR1 is SGHTA and CDR2 is FQGNSA. The CDR3 runs to 13 residues. CDR3 DNA sequence: TGTGCCAGCAGCTTAGCGGAGGGGACACCCCTCCACTTT. Its protein is CASSLAEGTPLHF. Based on the CDR3 plus reference TRBV7-2 and TRBJ1-6, the full variable domain is GAGVSQSPSNKVTEKGKDVELRCDPISGHTALYWYRQSLGQGLEFLIYFQGNSAPDKSGLPSDRFSAERTGGSVSTLTIQRTQQEDSAVYLCASSLAEGTPLHFGNGTRLTVT.

This clone appeared once. The chain is built from TRBV3-1 (or the pseudogene TRBV3-2) and TRBJ2-3, with D possibly matching TRBD2 (6 bases). The germline V gene has CDR1 LGHDT and CDR2 YNNKEL (reference sequence). The CDR3 covers 15 residues. Trimming took off 4 bases at V and 2 bases at J, with 13 bases between the two ends. CDR3 bases: TGTGCCAGCAGCCCCCTGGGGGGAATCACAGATACGCAGTATTTT. It translates to CASSPLGGITDTQYF.

The rearrangement links TRBV12-3 or TRBV12-4 to TRBJ1-1; D unclear. V lost 3 bases, J lost 3 bases, and 8 bases lay in between. This CDR3 is 13 amino acids long. The CDR3 region has the DNA TGTGCCAGCAGTTTCGTGGAGGACACTGAAGCTTTCTTT. Encoded protein: CASSFVEDTEAFF.

This chain uses TRBV27 with TRBJ1-1, with 9 bases fitting TRBD1. The germline gives CDR1 MNHEY, CDR2 SMNVEV (reference sequence). The V gene end was trimmed by 4 bases and the J gene end by 4 bases; junction bases not matched to a gene: 7. CDR3 size: 15 residues. CDR3 in amino acids: CASSSGQGLGTEAFF. The CDR3 DNA reads TGTGCCAGCAGTTCGGGACAGGGATTAGGCACTGAAGCTTTCTTT.

The chain uses TRBV15 and TRBJ1-4; D might be TRBD1 (5 bases). The V end was cut by 4 bases, the J end by 8 bases, with 23 bases between. This CDR3 comprises 17 residues. CDR1 LNHNV and CDR2 YYDKDF come from the germline V gene (reference sequence). Here the CDR3 DNA reads TGTGCCACCAGCACTCCCCGTCTTGGCAGGGTCCGAGAAAAACTGTTTTTT. Encoded protein: CATSTPRLGRVREKLFF.

This clone was seen once. The CDR3 nucleotides are TGTGCCAGCAGCTTGGATCCGGGACAGGGGGAAGATGGCTACACCTTC. Its translation is CASSLDPGQGEDGYTF. This sequence joins TRBV5-4 and TRBJ1-2; TRBD1 matches at 11 bases. CDR1 and CDR2 from the germline V gene are SGHNT and YYREEE (reference sequence). CDR3 length equals 16 residues. V lost 0 bases and J lost 6; bases outside the gene matches: 7.

The CDR3 region has the DNA TGCGCCAGCAGCTTGACAGACAGGGGGCTGAACACTGAAGCTTTCTTT. Its protein is CASSLTDRGLNTEAFF. This chain joins TRBV5-1 and TRBJ1-1, with 10 bases fitting TRBD1. The germline V gene has CDR1 SGHRS and CDR2 YFSETQ. V gave up 1 base and J gave up 0 bases; unmatched junction bases: 3. This CDR3 contains 16 residues. The variable domain in full, completed from reference TRBV5-1 and TRBJ1-1, reads KAGVTQTPRYLIKTRGQQVTLSCSPISGHRSVSWYQQTPGQGLQFLFEYFSETQRNKGNFPGRFSGRQFSNSRSEMNVSTLELGDSALYLCASSLTDRGLNTEAFFGQGTRLTVV.

The chain couples TRBV29-1 to TRBJ1-1; no clear D gene. The V and J ends lost 6 bases and 1 base respectively, with 6 bases between them. The CDR3 spans 11 residues. Germline assignment: CDR1 SQVTM and CDR2 ANQGSEA. The chain's CDR3 is CSVRENTEAFF. Here the CDR3 DNA reads TGCAGCGTCCGGGAGAACACTGAAGCTTTCTTT.

V gene TRBV15 combines with J gene TRBJ2-7, with a tentative D call TRBD1 (5 bases). CDR1 is LNHNV and CDR2 is YYDKDF in the germline V gene (reference sequence). V lost 1 base, J lost 4 bases, and 14 bases lay in between. CDR3 length: 15 residues. CDR3 loop: CATSRVQGVQYEQYF. For the CDR3, the DNA is TGTGCCACCAGCAGAGTTCAGGGTGTTCAGTACGAGCAGTACTTC. Full variable domain (remainder filled in from reference TRBV15 and TRBJ2-7): DAMVIQNPRYQVTQFGKPVTLSCSQTLNHNVMYWYQQKSSQAPKLLFHYYDKDFNNEADTPDNFQSRRPNTSFCFLDIRSPGLGDTAMYLCATSRVQGVQYEQYFGPGTRLTVT.

The chain employs TRBV5-1 and TRBJ1-3; TRBD1 aligns across 10 bases. J lost 8 bases, V lost 7 bases, and 9 bases had no gene match. The germline gives CDR1 SGHRS, CDR2 YFSETQ. The CDR3 runs 14 residues. CDR3 sequence: CASGPGQGPDTIYF. CDR3 sequence (DNA): TGCGCCAGCGGGCCGGGACAGGGGCCAGACACCATATATTTT.

This clone came up a few times. The chain employs TRBV5-4 and TRBJ1-4; TRBD1 aligns across 8 bases. V lost 5 bases and J lost 6; bases outside the gene matches: 6. The CDR3 totals 14 residues. The germline CDR1 and CDR2 sequences are SGHNT and YYREEE (reference sequence). The CDR3 spells CASSRGQGYEKLFF. The DNA for the CDR3 is TGTGCCAGCAGTCGAGGACAGGGATATGAAAAACTGTTTTTT.

The rearrangement uses TRBV2 and TRBJ1-6; possibly TRBD1 for D (6 bases). The V gene lost 2 bases and the J gene lost 5 bases, with 7 bases spanning the gap. Germline V gene data show CDR1 as SNHLY and CDR2 as FYNNEI. The CDR3 has 14 amino acids. CDR3 DNA sequence: TGTGCCAGCAGTGAATACAGGGATAATTCACCCCTCCACTTT. This translates into CASSEYRDNSPLHF.

The chain combines TRBV5-5 with TRBJ1-2; 9 positions match TRBD1. Germline lookup yields CDR1 SGHKS and CDR2 YYEKEE (reference sequence). The J segment lost 4 bases and the V segment lost 3 bases, leaving 19 bases of the junction unmatched. The length of the CDR3 is 19 residues. DNA of the CDR3: TGTGCCAGCAGCTCTCTACGGACCCCGGTAGGGGACAGGGTCTATGGCTACACCTTC. Amino acid sequence: CASSSLRTPVGDRVYGYTF.

This clone was found once. The chain couples TRBV5-1 to TRBJ1-3; D perhaps matches TRBD1 (6 bases). This CDR3 comprises 13 residues. V lost 5 bases to trimming and J lost 4 bases, with 10 bases between them. Germline CDR1 SGHRS, CDR2 YFSETQ. In DNA, the CDR3 is TGCGCCAGCAGTACAGGGTCAGGAAACACCATATATTTT. Amino acid sequence: CASSTGSGNTIYF.